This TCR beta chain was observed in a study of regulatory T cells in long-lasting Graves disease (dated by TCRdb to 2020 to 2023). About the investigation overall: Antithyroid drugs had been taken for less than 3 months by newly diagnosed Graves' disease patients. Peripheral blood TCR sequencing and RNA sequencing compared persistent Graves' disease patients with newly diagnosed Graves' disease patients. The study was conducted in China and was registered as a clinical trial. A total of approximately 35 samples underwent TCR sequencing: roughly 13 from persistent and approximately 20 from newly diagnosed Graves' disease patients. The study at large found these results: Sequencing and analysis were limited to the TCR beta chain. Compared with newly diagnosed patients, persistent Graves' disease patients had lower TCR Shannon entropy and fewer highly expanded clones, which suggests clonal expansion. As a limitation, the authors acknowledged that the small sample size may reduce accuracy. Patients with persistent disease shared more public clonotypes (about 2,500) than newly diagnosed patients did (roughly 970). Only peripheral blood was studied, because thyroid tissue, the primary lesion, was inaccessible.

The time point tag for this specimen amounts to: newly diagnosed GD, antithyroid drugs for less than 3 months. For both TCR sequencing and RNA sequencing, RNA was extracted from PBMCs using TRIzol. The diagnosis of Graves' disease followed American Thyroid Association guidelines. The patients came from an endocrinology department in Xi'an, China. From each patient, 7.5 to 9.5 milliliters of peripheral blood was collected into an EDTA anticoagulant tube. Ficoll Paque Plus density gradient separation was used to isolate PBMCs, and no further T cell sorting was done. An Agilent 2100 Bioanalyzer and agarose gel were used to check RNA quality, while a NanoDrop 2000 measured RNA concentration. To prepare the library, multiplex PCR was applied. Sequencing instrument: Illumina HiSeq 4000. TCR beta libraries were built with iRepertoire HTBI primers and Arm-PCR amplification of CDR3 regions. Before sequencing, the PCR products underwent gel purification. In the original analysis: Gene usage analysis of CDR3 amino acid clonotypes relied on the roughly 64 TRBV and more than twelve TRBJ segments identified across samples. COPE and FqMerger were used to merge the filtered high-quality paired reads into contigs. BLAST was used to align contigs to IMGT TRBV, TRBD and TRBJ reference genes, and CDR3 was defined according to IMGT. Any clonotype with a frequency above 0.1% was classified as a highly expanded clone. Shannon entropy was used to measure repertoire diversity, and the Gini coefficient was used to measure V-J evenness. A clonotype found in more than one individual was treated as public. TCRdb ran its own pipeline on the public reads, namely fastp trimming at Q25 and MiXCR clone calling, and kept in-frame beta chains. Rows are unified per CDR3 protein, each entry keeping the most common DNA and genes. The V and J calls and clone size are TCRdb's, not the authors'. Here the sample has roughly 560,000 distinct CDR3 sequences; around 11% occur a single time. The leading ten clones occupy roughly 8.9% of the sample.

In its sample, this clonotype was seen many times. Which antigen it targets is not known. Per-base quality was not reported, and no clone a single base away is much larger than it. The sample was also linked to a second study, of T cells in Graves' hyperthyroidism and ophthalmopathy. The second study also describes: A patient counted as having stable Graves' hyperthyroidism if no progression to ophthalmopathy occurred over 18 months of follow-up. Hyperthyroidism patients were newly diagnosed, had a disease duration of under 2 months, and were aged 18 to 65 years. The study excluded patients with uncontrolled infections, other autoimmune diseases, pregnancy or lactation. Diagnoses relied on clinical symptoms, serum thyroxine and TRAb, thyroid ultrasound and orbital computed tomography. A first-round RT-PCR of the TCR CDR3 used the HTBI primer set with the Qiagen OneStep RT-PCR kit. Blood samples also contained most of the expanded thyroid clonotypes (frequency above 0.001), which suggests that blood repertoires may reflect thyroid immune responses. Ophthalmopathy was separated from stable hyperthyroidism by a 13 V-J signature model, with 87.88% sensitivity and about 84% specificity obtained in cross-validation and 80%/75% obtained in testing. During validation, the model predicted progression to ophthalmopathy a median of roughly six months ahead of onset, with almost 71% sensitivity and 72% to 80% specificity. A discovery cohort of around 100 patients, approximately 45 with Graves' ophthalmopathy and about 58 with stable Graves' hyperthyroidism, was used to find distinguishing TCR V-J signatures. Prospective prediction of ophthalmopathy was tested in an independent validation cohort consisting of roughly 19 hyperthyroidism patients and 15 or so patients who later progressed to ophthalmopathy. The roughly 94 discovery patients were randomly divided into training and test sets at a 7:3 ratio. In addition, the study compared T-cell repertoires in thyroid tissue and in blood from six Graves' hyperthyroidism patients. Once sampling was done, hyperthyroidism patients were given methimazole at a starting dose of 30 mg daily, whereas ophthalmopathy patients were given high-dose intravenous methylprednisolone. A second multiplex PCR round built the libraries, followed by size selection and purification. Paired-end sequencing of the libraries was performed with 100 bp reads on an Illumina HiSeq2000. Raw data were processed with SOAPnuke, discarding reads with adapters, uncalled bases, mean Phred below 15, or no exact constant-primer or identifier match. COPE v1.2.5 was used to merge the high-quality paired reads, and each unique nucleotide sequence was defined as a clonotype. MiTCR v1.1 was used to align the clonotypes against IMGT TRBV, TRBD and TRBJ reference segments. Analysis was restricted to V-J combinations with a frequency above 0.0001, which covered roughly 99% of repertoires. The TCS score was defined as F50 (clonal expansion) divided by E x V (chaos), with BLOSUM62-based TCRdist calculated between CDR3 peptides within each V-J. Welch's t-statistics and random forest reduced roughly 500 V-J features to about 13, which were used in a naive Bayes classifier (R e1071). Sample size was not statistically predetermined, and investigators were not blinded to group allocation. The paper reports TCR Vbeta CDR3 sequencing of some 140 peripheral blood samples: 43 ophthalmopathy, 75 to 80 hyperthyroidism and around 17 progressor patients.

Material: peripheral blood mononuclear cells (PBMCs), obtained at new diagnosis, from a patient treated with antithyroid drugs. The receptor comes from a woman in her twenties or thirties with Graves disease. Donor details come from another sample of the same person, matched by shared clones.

The CDR3 corresponds to CASRPRQAINYGYTF. The DNA is as follows: TGTGCCAGCAGGCCCAGGCAGGCGATTAACTATGGCTACACCTTC. The sequence joins TRBV27 to TRBJ1-2, with no confidently assigned D gene. As encoded in the germline V gene (reference sequence), CDR1 is MNHEY while CDR2 is SMNVEV. The CDR3 has 15 amino acids, counting the end cysteine and phenylalanine. Kept here is only the CDR3 DNA, which spans 45 bases and is read in frame from base 1. Trimming costs V 6 bases and J 1 base, and their ends lie 15 bases apart.